The clone carrying this T cell receptor (beta chain) appeared a single time. The sample is drawn from a study of blood T cell repertoires in COVID-19. Overall study context: Acute and convalescent COVID-19 specimens originated in the United States, Italy and Spain. T cells, B-cell-depleted T cells, or PBMCs provided the cDNA or gDNA that served as material.

Authors' data handling: From reference gene primer amplification, estimates of nucleated cell counts were derived. Clones were read by immunoSEQ multiplex PCR, and TCRdb kept only the in-frame ones, dropping some. Clone size and the V and J calls come from that table; the DNA yielded D and trimming. The data show some 83,000 clones, 88% seen once. In germline, CDR1 is SGHRS, CDR2 YFSETQ. V lost 4 bases and J 2 bases, leaving 9 bases between the germline ends. The CDR3 covers 14 residues. V usage is TRBV5-1 and J usage is TRBJ2-2; TRBD2 is a possible D gene (5 bases). The clonotype originates from a man aged 55 to 70 with acute or convalescent COVID-19. Specimen: peripheral blood. The DNA for the CDR3 is TGCGCCAGCAGCGGACTTAGCAACACCGGGGAGCTGTTTTTT. This codes for CASSGLSNTGELFF.